Below are 10 T cell receptor beta chains sequenced from a single sample in a study of cytomegalovirus exposure and HLA in healthy donors. The study ran its PCR with 60 Vbeta and 13 Jbeta primers. Profiled with immunoSEQ multiplex PCR; TCRdb holds only in-frame clones, not every one. The table for this sample gives about 130,000 clones. Sequenced sample: PBMCs. These receptors all come from a man between 18 and 35 years old in good health and CMV-seronegative.

The CDR3 DNA follows: TGTGCCAGCAGTTTTCGCGGTTCCTACGAGCAGTACTTC. As protein: CASSFRGSYEQYF. The V call is TRBV6-5, the J call TRBJ2-7; D gene ambiguous. V was pared by 4 bases and J by 1 base, with 8 bases between. Looked up from germline, CDR1 is MNHEY and CDR2 is SVGAGI. The CDR3 covers 13 residues.

The CDR3 DNA reads TGTGCCATCAGGTGGACACCTTACGAGCAGTACTTC. This sequence encodes CAIRWTPYEQYF. The gene calls are TRBV10-3 and TRBJ2-7; a possible D gene is TRBD1 (5 bases). Per the germline V gene, CDR1 is ENHRY and CDR2 is SYGVKD. Trimming stripped 6 bases from V and 4 bases from J, with 10 bases between. CDR3 size: 12 residues.

V usage is TRBV27 and J usage is TRBJ2-1, with D perhaps matching TRBD1 (5 bases). With 11 bases removed from V and 8 bases from J, the gap between germline ends came to 19 bases. CDR1 and CDR2 from the germline V gene are MNHEY and SMNVEV (reference sequence). The CDR3 contains 13 residues. CDR3 bases: TGTGCCGGCCAAGTAGGGGTTTCATATGAGCAGTTCTTC. Residues: CAGQVGVSYEQFF.

The CDR3 bases are TGTGCCAGCAGCATAGGACAGGGTCTTACCACAGATACGCAGTATTTT. This translates into CASSIGQGLTTDTQYF. The chain has TRBV5-4 and TRBJ2-3; 8 nucleotides match TRBD1. The CDR3 spans 16 residues. J was trimmed by 2 bases and V by 4 bases; bases with no gene match: 9. CDR1 and CDR2 from the germline V gene are SGHNT and YYREEE (reference sequence).

CDR3: CASSSPVRGSQPQHF. As DNA, the CDR3 is TGTGCCAGCAGTTCCCCGGTGAGGGGGTCCCAGCCCCAGCATTTT. The chain links TRBV28 to TRBJ1-5; D is possibly TRBD1 (6 bases). The CDR3 has 15 residues. The V gene's germline CDR1 is MDHEN and CDR2 SYDVKM. The V end lost 4 bases, the J end lost 7 bases, and 17 bases lay between the germline ends.

The J gene is TRBJ1-1, the V gene TRBV15; D ambiguous. CDR3 length: 12 amino acids. The V gene's germline CDR1 is LNHNV and CDR2 YYDKDF (reference sequence). Trimming took 2 bases from V and 7 from J, leaving 8 bases between them. CDR3 protein: CATSRPEGEAFF. DNA of the CDR3: TGTGCCACCAGCAGACCGGAGGGTGAAGCTTTCTTT.

J is TRBJ2-2 and V is TRBV20-1; D is unresolved. The CDR3 has 11 residues. The V end was cut by 4 bases, the J end by 6 bases, with 6 bases between. Germline-derived CDR1 and CDR2 are DFQATT and SNEGSKA (reference sequence). This CDR3 is CSAIFSGELFF. CDR3 in DNA: TGCAGTGCTATATTTTCCGGGGAGCTGTTTTTT.

This chain connects TRBV9 to TRBJ2-2; D unresolved. V lost 0 bases to trimming and J lost 5 bases, with 11 bases between them. Germline V gene sequence: CDR1 SGDLS, CDR2 YYNGEE. CDR3 length: 15 amino acids. The CDR3 reads CASSVDNSGTGELFF. The CDR3 DNA reads TGTGCCAGCAGCGTAGATAACTCCGGGACCGGGGAGCTGTTTTTT.

The V and J genes are TRBV4-3 and TRBJ1-2; 7 nucleotides line up with TRBD1. This CDR3 comprises 16 residues. Germline lookup yields CDR1 LGHNA and CDR2 YSLEER. The V gene end was trimmed by 0 bases and the J gene end by 2 bases; junction bases not matched to a gene: 6. For the CDR3, the DNA is TGCGCCAGCAGCCAAGATGGACGGGACAGAAACTATGGCTACACCTTC. Protein: CASSQDGRDRNYGYTF.

To note about this clone: The same CDR3 is also encoded by other DNA sequences in this sample. The chain uses TRBV7-2 and TRBJ2-2; possible D gene TRBD2, 5 bases. Trimming stripped 9 bases from V and 6 bases from J, with 17 bases between. The germline V gene encodes CDR1 SGHTA and CDR2 FQGNSA. The CDR3 covers 14 residues. The DNA of the CDR3 is TGTGCCAGTAGCAGCGGTTCAATCTCCGGGGAGCTGTTTTTT. This sequence encodes CASSSGSISGELFF. The whole variable domain, remainder taken from reference TRBV7-2 and TRBJ2-2, is GAGVSQSPSNKVTEKGKDVELRCDPISGHTALYWYRQSLGQGLEFLIYFQGNSAPDKSGLPSDRFSAERTGGSVSTLTIQRTQQEDSAVYLCASSSGSISGELFFGEGSRLTVL.